The present entry profiles one T cell receptor beta chain with its context. The record originates from a study of T cell changes during pregnancy in multiple sclerosis. The protocol was immunoSEQ multiplex PCR, while the TCRdb copy is restricted to in-frame clones and leaves out a portion. The sample holds about 58,000 clones; 93% are singletons and the top ten take approximately 3.8%. The CDR3 totals 15 residues. Per the germline V gene, CDR1 is SGHVS and CDR2 is FNYEAQ. Trimming at V came to 5 bases and at J to 5 bases, leaving 4 bases not matched to a gene. The material was CD8+ T cells from peripheral blood mononuclear cells, obtained in the second trimester of pregnancy. This rearrangement joins TRBV7-6 to TRBJ2-1; 12 bases match TRBD2. This TCR was sampled from a female donor with multiple sclerosis, enrolled in a pregnancy study. The CDR3 region is CASSLGLAGNNEQFF. The CDR3 nucleotides read TGTGCCAGCAGCCTAGGACTAGCGGGAAACAATGAGCAGTTCTTC.